These T cell receptor beta chains were read from a single sample in a study of cytomegalovirus exposure and HLA in healthy donors. Using immunoSEQ multiplex PCR, the repertoire was profiled, and TCRdb retains in-frame clones only, with some absent. The sample gives around 130,000 clones, 70% to 85% of which show up once; over 2% is in the top ten. Sequenced material: PBMCs. The source of these receptors is an older woman in good health and CMV-seropositive. CDR3s include the opening cysteine and the closing phenylalanine or tryptophan. A D gene is named only where the DNA matches it firmly. For some rows the clone size is stated as once, few or many, or as a class when expanded; others skip it.

NA | TRBJ2-7 | NA | TRBV5-4 | CASSLVSGHSSYEQYF | TGTGCCAGCAGCTTGGTATCGGGACATTCTTCCTACGAGCAGTACTTC
NA | TRBJ1-1 | NA | TRBV5-1 | CASGVKGVNTEAFF | TGCGCCTCAGGGGTTAAGGGGGTGAACACTGAAGCTTTCTTT
TRBD2 | TRBJ2-7 | NA | TRBV9 | CASSPRGGASYEQYF | TGTGCCAGCAGCCCCCGGGGGGGGGCCTCCTACGAGCAGTACTTC
NA | TRBJ1-1 | NA | TRBV14 | CASSQEGKTVRWNTEAFF | TGTGCCAGCAGCCAAGAAGGGAAGACAGTTCGTTGGAACACTGAAGCTTTCTTT
TRBD1 | TRBJ2-6 | NA | TRBV5-1 | CASSQRMGQGPTVGANVLTF | TGCGCCAGCAGCCAAAGGATGGGACAGGGCCCTACAGTTGGGGCCAACGTCCTGACTTTC
NA | TRBJ2-7 | NA | TRBV7-6 | CASSSHQGGYEQYF | TGTGCCAGCAGCTCACACCAGGGTGGTTACGAGCAGTACTTC
NA | TRBJ2-7 | NA | TRBV10-2 | CASSDRIYEQYF | TGCGCCAGCAGTGACAGAATCTACGAGCAGTACTTC
TRBD1 | TRBJ2-7 | NA | TRBV5-6 | CASRRGGVSYEQYF | TGTGCCAGCAGGAGAGGGGGCGTTAGCTACGAGCAGTACTTC
TRBD1 | TRBJ1-6 | NA | TRBV2 | CASIRTGGKSPLHF | TGTGCCAGCATCAGGACAGGGGGAAAATCACCCCTCCACTTT
TRBD1 | TRBJ2-1 | NA | TRBV13 | CASSFTGTVRYNEQFF | TGTGCCAGCAGCTTCACCGGGACAGTTAGATACAATGAGCAGTTCTTC
TRBD1 | TRBJ2-7 | few | TRBV27 | CASSRDSYEQYF | TGTGCCAGCAGTCGGGACAGCTACGAGCAGTACTTC
NA | TRBJ2-5 | NA | TRBV7-3 | CASSTDSLPETQYF | TGTGCCAGCAGCACAGACAGCTTGCCAGAGACCCAGTACTTC
NA | TRBJ2-7 | few | TRBV7-9 | CASSPRANEQYF | TGTGCCAGCAGCCCCAGGGCCAACGAGCAGTACTTC
NA | TRBJ2-5 | NA | TRBV11-3 | CASSSGGLPETQYF | TGTGCCAGCAGCTCCGGGGGACTTCCAGAGACCCAGTACTTC
NA | TRBJ2-3 | NA | TRBV7-3 | CASSLYYGTDTQYF | TGTGCCAGCAGCTTATACTATGGCACAGATACGCAGTATTTT
TRBD1 | TRBJ2-7 | NA | TRBV5-1 | CASSVGPGQGNYEQYF | TGCGCCAGCAGCGTGGGACCGGGACAGGGAAACTACGAGCAGTACTTC
NA | TRBJ1-2 | NA | TRBV6-5 | CASSYYSKDWGYTF | TGTGCCAGCAGTTACTACAGTAAGGATTGGGGCTACACCTTC
NA | TRBJ1-2 | once | TRBV4-1 | CASSQAGDYGYTF | TGCGCCAGCAGCCAAGCAGGGGACTATGGCTACACCTTC
NA | TRBJ2-2 | NA | TRBV5-1 | CASSWGGGTGELFF | TGCGCCAGCAGTTGGGGAGGAGGGACCGGGGAGCTGTTTTTT
NA | TRBJ2-3 | once | TRBV18 | CASSEGPDTQYF | TGTGCCAGCTCGGAGGGTCCCGATACGCAGTATTTT
TRBD2 | TRBJ2-5 | few | TRBV5-1 | CASSPGTSGYDQYF | TGCGCCAGCAGCCCCGGGACTAGCGGCTACGACCAGTACTTC
NA | TRBJ2-7 | NA | TRBV29-1 | CSFGAGGEQYF | TGCAGCTTCGGGGCCGGGGGCGAGCAGTACTTC
NA | TRBJ1-4 | NA | TRBV2 | CASGTLGSEKLFF | TGTGCCAGCGGAACTTTGGGGAGTGAAAAACTGTTTTTT
NA | TRBJ1-5 | few | TRBV19 | CASSISSRVQPQHF | TGTGCCAGTAGTATCAGCAGCAGGGTTCAGCCCCAGCATTTT
TRBD1 | TRBJ1-5 | NA | TRBV5-1 | CATGTGHSNQPQHF | TGCGCCACCGGGACAGGTCATAGCAATCAGCCCCAGCATTTT
NA | TRBJ1-5 | NA | TRBV6-5 | CASSTDMGSNQPQHF | TGTGCCAGCAGTACGGACATGGGGAGCAATCAGCCCCAGCATTTT
TRBD1 | TRBJ2-7 | few | TRBV5-1 | CASSDLDREGEQYF | TGCGCCAGCAGTGACCTCGACAGGGAAGGCGAGCAGTACTTC
NA | TRBJ1-1 | NA | TRBV11-1 | CASSLNEALPEAFF | TGTGCCAGCAGCTTAAATGAGGCTCTCCCTGAAGCTTTCTTT
NA | TRBJ1-5 | few | TRBV27 | CASSLIAGVNQPQHF | TGTGCCAGCAGTTTAATCGCAGGGGTCAATCAGCCCCAGCATTTT
NA | TRBJ2-5 | NA | TRBV28 | CASTLRGNTRRGKQETQYF | TGTGCCAGCACCCTCCGCGGGAATACCCGAAGGGGAAAGCAAGAGACCCAGTACTTC
NA | TRBJ2-7 | few | TRBV28 | CASSPSSYEQYF | TGTGCCAGCAGTCCATCTAGCTACGAGCAGTACTTC
NA | TRBJ1-1 | NA | TRBV7-3 | CASSLIRGENTEAFF | TGTGCCAGCAGCTTAATACGGGGGGAGAACACTGAAGCTTTCTTT
NA | TRBJ2-1 | NA | TRBV2 | CASRDNLDYNEQFF | TGTGCCAGCAGGGACAACTTGGACTACAATGAGCAGTTCTTC
NA | TRBJ1-2 | NA | TRBV7-2 | CASSFRDILGGYTF | TGTGCCAGCAGCTTCCGGGACATCCTTGGGGGCTACACCTTC
NA | TRBJ1-5 | NA | TRBV29-1 | CSVMGIGDQPQHF | TGCAGCGTTATGGGAATAGGGGATCAGCCCCAGCATTTT